The present TCR beta chain was sequenced within a study of radiation and T cells in renal cell carcinoma (dated by TCRdb to about 2020). About the study as a whole: The samples were obtained from a clinical trial, where primary renal cell carcinomas were treated with 15 Gy stereotactic body radiation therapy and then removed by nephrectomy 4 weeks afterward. In total, almost 55 samples, comprising 26 tumors and some 27 peripheral blood samples, were subjected to TCR beta sequencing. Across all 53 samples, 4,016,671 unique CDR3 nucleotide sequences, encoding 2.5 million to 3 million unique CDR3 amino acid sequences, were identified.

Taken with the paper, the label for time point translates to: blood 2 weeks post-SBRT. The treatment or condition tag for this specimen amounts to: 15 Gy SBRT to primary tumor, nephrectomy 4 weeks later. Serial peripheral blood from radiation-treated patients was sampled at baseline, 2 weeks and 4 weeks after SBRT to track tumor-enriched clonotypes. Renal cell carcinoma with clear cell pathology was present in all patients. The QIAamp DNA Blood Mini Kit (Qiagen) was used to prepare genomic DNA for TCR sequencing. The analyses included just those samples that passed every quality control check. The immunoSEQ kit was used, according to the manufacturer's recommendations, to generate TCR beta libraries from genomic DNA. To prepare libraries, a first multiplex PCR with proprietary primers was run, followed by a second PCR that added unique barcodes, and a bead cleanup was done after each round. A kit-provided positive control reaction and a negative control reaction were included in every sample batch. The final libraries were assessed on an Agilent 4200 TapeStation D1000 ScreenTape, pooled by volume, and quantified by qPCR. Sequencing was performed on an Illumina NextSeq500 with a MidOutput 150-cycle cartridge, and 156 Read1 and 15 Index1 cycles were run with kit custom primers. The pooled library was loaded at approximately 0.96 pM, and approximately 20% PhiX control was spiked in. The original methods were these. The vendor-processed data were analyzed in R, and a clonotype was defined as all T cells that share the same CDR3 nucleotide sequence. In the clone abundance analyses, frequencies were normalized to the 10,000 most abundant clones in each sample. Before analysis, public T cell clones were removed, and these numbered fewer than six per sample on average. Tumor-enriched and baseline blood-enriched clonotypes were defined by at least a 32-fold difference in abundance between compartments. A beta-binomial differential abundance model was applied to find clonotypes that expanded or contracted between blood time points. The Baroni-Urbani and Buser coefficient was used to measure tumor-blood repertoire similarity, and groups were compared with two-tailed Wilcoxon tests in R. As stored in TCRdb, this immuneACCESS dataset retains in-frame rearrangements with V and J assigned. A fraction of the clones does not appear; measured against another copy, unresolved V genes explain less than half of the discrepancy, and the remainder lacks a known reason. Clonal size and the V and J genes are those of that table, whereas D and trimming came from the DNA. Counted in this sample were roughly 130,000 clones; more than 75% of them appeared once. Jointly, the top ten make up 5% to 6.5% of the sample.

As encoded in the germline V gene (reference sequence), CDR1 is GTSNPN while CDR2 is SVGIG. CDR3 length: 12 amino acids, cysteine to phenylalanine. The sequence is cut down to CDR3 DNA, 36 bases in frame from base 1. V is pared back by 2 bases and J by 10 bases, with 13 bases lying between the germline termini. As regards this clone: What antigen it recognizes has not been identified. No qualities accompany the bases; no much larger clone lies one base away.

Results the study describes overall, beyond this receptor: Changes in the blood repertoire were not tracked past 4 weeks after treatment. Because pretreatment tumor biopsies were not available, the baseline intratumoral presence of clonotypes could not be determined. Because the trial had a single-armed design, the trial could not examine how radiation dose or scheduling affected the TCR repertoire. In blood, the top tumor clonotypes increased between baseline and 2 weeks post-radiation and then shrank by 4 weeks, which suggests that tumor-resident clones expanded only transiently.

The receptor was derived from a woman between 70 and 85 years old with renal cell carcinoma. Here the chain combines TRBV30 and TRBJ2-3, with the D gene too uncertain to name. This sample comprised blood, obtained from a patient whose treatment included radiotherapy and nephrectomy. Here the CDR3 is given as CAWSRHSGPQYF. The sequenced DNA: TGTGCCTGGAGTCGCCATTCCGGGCCGCAGTATTTT.